Listed here is a single T cell receptor (beta chain). Its matching antigen is unknown. This sample is part of a study of T-cell memory formation after mild COVID-19. Notes on the study in general: In pre-infection memory, a portion of responding clones appeared, which suggested that cross-reactive memory joined. Contracting clones from day 15 to 85 showed balanced CD4/CD8; later expanders favored CD4+.

Amplification by 5'RACE using constant-segment primers produced TCR alpha and TCR beta cDNA libraries that carried sample barcodes and UMIs. MiXCR, run by TCRdb on the 5' RACE reads, gives a single entry per CDR3 protein. The sample holds approximately 400,000 distinct CDR3 sequences; about a sixth are singletons and the top ten take under 25%. The material sequenced was PBMCs or a T cell subset sorted from them (not recorded which). The sequence derives from a man in his late teens or twenties who had mild COVID-19 (a few samples of this study predate the infection). Cell type and time point are not known.

CDR3 nucleotides: TGTGCCACCAGTGACGCAGGGACTAGCGAACAAGAGACCCAGTACTTC. It is translated as CATSDAGTSEQETQYF. The chain couples TRBV24-1 to TRBJ2-5; 10 bases agree with TRBD2. CDR1 is KGHDR and CDR2 is SFDVKD in the germline V gene. The ends lost 4 bases at V and 2 bases at J; junction bases unmatched: 6. The CDR3 consists of 16 residues.